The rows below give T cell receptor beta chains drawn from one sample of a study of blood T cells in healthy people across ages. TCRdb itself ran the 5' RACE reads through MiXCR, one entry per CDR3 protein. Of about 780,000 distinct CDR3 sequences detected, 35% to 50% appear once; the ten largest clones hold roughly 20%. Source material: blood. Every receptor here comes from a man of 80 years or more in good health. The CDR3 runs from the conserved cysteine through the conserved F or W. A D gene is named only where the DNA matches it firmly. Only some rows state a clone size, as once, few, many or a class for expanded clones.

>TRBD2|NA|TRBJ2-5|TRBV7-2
CASIRTSGRVQETQYF
TGTGCCAGCATCCGAACTAGCGGGAGGGTCCAAGAGACCCAGTACTTC
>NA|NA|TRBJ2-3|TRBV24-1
CATSDPVGGTDTQYF
TGTGCCACCAGTGACCCTGTCGGGGGAACAGATACGCAGTATTTT
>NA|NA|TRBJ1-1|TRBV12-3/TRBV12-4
CASSLGLAGGNTEALF
TGTGCCAGCAGTTTGGGTCTCGCCGGAGGAAACACTGAAGCTTTGTTT
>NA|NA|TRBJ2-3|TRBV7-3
CASSLIPGTSTDTQYF
TGTGCCAGCAGCTTAATCCCCGGGACTAGCACAGATACGCAGTATTTT
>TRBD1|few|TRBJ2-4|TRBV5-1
CASSLTTGDVGEQYF
TGCGCCAGCAGTCTAACGACAGGGGATGTGGGGGAGCAGTACTTC
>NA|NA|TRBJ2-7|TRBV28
CASTPRRNNEQYF
TGTGCCAGCACCCCTCGACGGAACAATGAGCAGTACTTC
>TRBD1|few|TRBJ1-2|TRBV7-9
CASSLSNQGAGYTF
TGTGCCAGCAGCTTATCCAACCAGGGGGCTGGCTACACCTTC
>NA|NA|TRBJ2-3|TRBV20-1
CSATIRGQRSTDTQYF
TGCAGTGCTACAATTCGTGGACAGAGAAGCACAGATACGCAGTATTTT
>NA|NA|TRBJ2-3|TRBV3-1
CASSQEILPAFTDTQYF
TGTGCCAGCAGCCAAGAGATTCTACCGGCATTCACAGATACGCAGTATTTT
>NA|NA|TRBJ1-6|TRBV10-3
CAISARDNSPLHF
TGTGCCATCAGTGCCAGGGATAATTCACCCCTCCACTTT
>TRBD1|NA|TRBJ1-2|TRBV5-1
CASSLVGNRGPMGGYTF
TGCGCCAGCAGCTTGGTAGGGAACAGGGGCCCTATGGGGGGCTACACCTTC
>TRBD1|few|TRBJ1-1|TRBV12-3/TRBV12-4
CASRPDRGPAFF
TGTGCCAGCAGACCGGACAGGGGGCCGGCTTTCTTT
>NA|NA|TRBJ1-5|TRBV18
CASSPRDLLGTQPQHF
TGTGCCAGCTCCCCCAGGGACCTCTTAGGGACGCAGCCCCAGCATTTT
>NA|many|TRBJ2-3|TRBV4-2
CASSQVTASSTDTQYF
TGTGCCAGCAGCCAGGTGACAGCTTCCAGCACAGATACGCAGTATTTT
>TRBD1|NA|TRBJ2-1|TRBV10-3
CAISEPDRGNEQFF
TGTGCCATCAGTGAACCGGACAGGGGCAATGAGCAGTTCTTC